This TCR beta chain was sequenced for a study of cytomegalovirus exposure and HLA in healthy donors. Note on this clone: Its antigen remains unknown.

This PCR relied on a set of 60 Vbeta primers and 13 Jbeta primers. Only in-frame clones appear in the TCRdb table, and some are missing; sequencing was by immunoSEQ multiplex PCR. The table records roughly 120,000 clones, around 74% of them present only once. Regarding the study as a whole: Earlier results showed most TCR beta V segments being productive about 87% or about 30% of the time. There were a few CMV-associated chains whose specificity for CMV antigens was confirmed in vitro.

Every donor was a healthy person donating bone marrow. The specimen was PBMCs. This receptor was identified in a man younger than 45 in good health and CMV-seropositive.

In DNA form, the CDR3 reads TGCAGCGTTGTGATGGCAGGGGGGTCTAGCACAGATACGCAGTATTTT. Encoded protein: CSVVMAGGSSTDTQYF. The chain carries TRBV29-1 and TRBJ2-3; weak D call: TRBD1 (7 bases). The CDR3 is made up of 16 amino acids. Per the germline V gene, CDR1 is SQVTM and CDR2 is ANQGSEA. V lost 4 bases to trimming and J lost 0 bases, with 17 bases between them.